This TCR beta chain was profiled in a study of blood T cell repertoires in COVID-19. Study-wide background: T cells, B-cell-depleted T cells, or PBMCs provided the cDNA or gDNA that served as material.

The sample holds one count of this clone. This CDR3 region has 14 residues. Trimming cost V 3 bases and J 5 bases, with 10 bases left between them. Germline lookup yields CDR1 ENHRY and CDR2 SYGVKD. Here immunoSEQ multiplex PCR was the method, and the copy in TCRdb shows in-frame clones only, minus some. The profile shows 150,000 to 200,000 clones, roughly 89% of them singletons. The source of this sequence is a man aged 40-49 years with acute or convalescent COVID-19. Sequences were obtained from peripheral blood. This chain connects TRBV10-3 to TRBJ2-2; tentative D call: TRBD1 (5 bases). DNA for the CDR3: TGTGCCATCAGTGATACAGGCGGAACCGGGGAGCTGTTTTTT. Translating it yields CAISDTGGTGELFF.